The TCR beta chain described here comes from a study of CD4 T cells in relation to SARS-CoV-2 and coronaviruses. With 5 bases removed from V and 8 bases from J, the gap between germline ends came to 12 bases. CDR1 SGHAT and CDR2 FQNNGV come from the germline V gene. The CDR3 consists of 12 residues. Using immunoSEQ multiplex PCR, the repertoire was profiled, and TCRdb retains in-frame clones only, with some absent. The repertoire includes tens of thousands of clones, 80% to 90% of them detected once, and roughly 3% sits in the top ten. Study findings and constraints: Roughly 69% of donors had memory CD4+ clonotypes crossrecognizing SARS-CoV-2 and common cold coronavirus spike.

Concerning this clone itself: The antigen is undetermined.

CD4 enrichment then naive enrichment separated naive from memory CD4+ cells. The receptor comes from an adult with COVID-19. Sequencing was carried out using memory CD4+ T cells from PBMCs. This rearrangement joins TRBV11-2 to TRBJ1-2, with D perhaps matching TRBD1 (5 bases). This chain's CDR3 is CASSREGDGYTF. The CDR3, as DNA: TGTGCCAGCAGCCGGGAAGGGGACGGCTACACCTTC.